This T cell receptor beta chain appears in the sequencing data of a study of OX40 agonist ivuxolimab in advanced cancers. Study background: Ivuxolimab doses were 0.01, 0.1, 0.3, 1.5, 3 or 10 mg/kg every 2 weeks. Dose-escalation cases comprised hepatocellular carcinoma, melanoma, renal cell or head and neck cancer. Those enrolled were about 82% male, with a mean age of about 60 years and ages from about 20 to 80.

A single count supports this clone. The antigen is not known. The table came from immunoSEQ multiplex PCR; TCRdb's copy has only in-frame clones and leaves some out. The sample has 20,000 to 25,000 clones, over 75% seen once; the top ten hold approximately 30%. The CDR3 consists of 16 residues. The germline V gene has CDR1 LNHNV and CDR2 YYDKDF (reference sequence). Study observations and caveats: Among the least clonally expanded were partial responders at 0.1-3.0 mg/kg.

Sequenced here: CD4+ or CD8+ T cells sorted from blood, sampled in a trial of the OX40 agonist ivuxolimab. This chain links TRBV15 with TRBJ2-5; TRBD2 agrees at 11 bases. TRBJ2-7 explains the end of the DNA better; the J call may be wrong. This clonotype was sampled from an adult with an advanced solid tumor such as melanoma, head and neck, liver or kidney cancer. The DNA for the CDR3 is TGTGCCACCAGCAGGAGGGGGACTAGCGGAACCTACGAGCAGTACTTC. Translated, it gives CATSRRGTSGTYEQYF.